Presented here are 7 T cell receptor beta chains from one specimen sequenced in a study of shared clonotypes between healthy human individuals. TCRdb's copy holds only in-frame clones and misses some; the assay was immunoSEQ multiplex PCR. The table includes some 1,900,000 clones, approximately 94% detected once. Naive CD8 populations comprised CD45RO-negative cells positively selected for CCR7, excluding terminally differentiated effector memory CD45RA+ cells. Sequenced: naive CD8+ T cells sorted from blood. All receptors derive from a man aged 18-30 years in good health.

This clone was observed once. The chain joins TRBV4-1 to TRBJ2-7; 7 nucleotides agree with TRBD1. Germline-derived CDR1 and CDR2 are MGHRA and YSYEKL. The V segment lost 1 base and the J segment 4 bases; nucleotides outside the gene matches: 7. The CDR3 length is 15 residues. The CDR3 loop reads CASSQASAQGYEQYF. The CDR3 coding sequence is TGCGCCAGCAGCCAAGCATCGGCACAGGGGTACGAGCAGTACTTC.

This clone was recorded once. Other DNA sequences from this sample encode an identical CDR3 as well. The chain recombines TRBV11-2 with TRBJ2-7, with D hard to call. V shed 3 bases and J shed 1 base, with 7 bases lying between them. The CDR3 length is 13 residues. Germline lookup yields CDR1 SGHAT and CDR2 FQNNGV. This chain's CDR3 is CASSFQASYEQYF. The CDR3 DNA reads TGTGCCAGCAGCTTCCAGGCGTCCTACGAGCAGTACTTC.

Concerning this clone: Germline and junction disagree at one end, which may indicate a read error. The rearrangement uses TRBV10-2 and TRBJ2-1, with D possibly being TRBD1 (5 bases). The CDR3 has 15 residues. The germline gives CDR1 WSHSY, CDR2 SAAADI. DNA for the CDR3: TGCGCCAGCAGTGAAGCAGGTGGTTGGGGCAATAAGCAGTTCTTC. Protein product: CASSEAGGWGNKQFF.

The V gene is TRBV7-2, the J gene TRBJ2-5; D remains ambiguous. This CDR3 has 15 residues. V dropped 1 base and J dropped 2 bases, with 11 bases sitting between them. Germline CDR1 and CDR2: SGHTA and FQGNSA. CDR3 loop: CASSLELGIQETQYF. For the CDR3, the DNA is TGTGCCAGCAGCTTAGAATTGGGGATACAAGAGACCCAGTACTTC.

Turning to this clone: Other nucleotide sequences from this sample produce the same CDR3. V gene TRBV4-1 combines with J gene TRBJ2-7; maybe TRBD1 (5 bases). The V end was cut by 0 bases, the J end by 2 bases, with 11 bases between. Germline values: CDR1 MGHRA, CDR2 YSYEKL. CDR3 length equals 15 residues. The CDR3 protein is CASSQEGAGTYEQYF. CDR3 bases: TGCGCCAGCAGCCAAGAAGGGGCAGGGACCTACGAGCAGTACTTC.

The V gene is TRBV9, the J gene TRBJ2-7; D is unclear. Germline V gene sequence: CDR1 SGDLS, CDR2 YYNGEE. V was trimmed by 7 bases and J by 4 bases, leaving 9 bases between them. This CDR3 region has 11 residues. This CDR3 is CASGDGYEQYF. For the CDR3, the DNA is TGTGCCAGCGGAGACGGTTACGAGCAGTACTTC. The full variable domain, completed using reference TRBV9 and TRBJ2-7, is DSGVTQTPKHLITATGQRVTLRCSPRSGDLSVYWYQQSLDQGLQFLIQYYNGEERAKGNILERFSAQQFPDLHSELNLSSLELGDSALYFCASGDGYEQYFGPGTRLTVT.

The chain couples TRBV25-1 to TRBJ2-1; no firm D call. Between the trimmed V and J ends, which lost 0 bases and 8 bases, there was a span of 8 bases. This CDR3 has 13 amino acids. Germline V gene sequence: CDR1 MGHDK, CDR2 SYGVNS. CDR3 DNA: TGTGCCAGCAGTGAATATATTTTTCATGAGCAGTTCTTC. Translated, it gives CASSEYIFHEQFF.